A single sample gave rise to the 23 T cell receptor beta chains below, sequenced in a study of cytomegalovirus exposure and HLA in healthy donors. In the PCR, 60 Vbeta and 13 Jbeta primers were used. Using immunoSEQ multiplex PCR, the repertoire was profiled, and TCRdb retains in-frame clones only, with some absent. This table holds under 200,000 clones, 75% found once. Sequencing input: PBMCs. The receptors shown here come from a male donor in good health and CMV-seronegative.

The chain recombines TRBV5-1 with TRBJ2-1; 8 bases map to TRBD2. V trimming: 2 bases; J trimming: 4 bases; junction bases outside the gene matches: 5. The CDR3 sequence is 15 residues long. Germline loops: CDR1 SGHRS, CDR2 YFSETQ. The CDR3: CASSLGGRTYNEQFF. The DNA for the CDR3 is TGCGCCAGCAGCTTAGGCGGGAGGACGTACAATGAGCAGTTCTTC.

The chain couples TRBV29-1 to TRBJ1-4; no clear D. From germline, CDR1 is SQVTM and CDR2 ANQGSEA. This CDR3 has 11 amino acids. Trimming pared 7 bases from V and 8 bases from J, leaving 11 bases between. The CDR3 here is CSAVTREKLFF. In DNA form, the CDR3 reads TGCAGCGCTGTTACGAGGGAAAAACTGTTTTTT.

The genes are TRBV7-3 and TRBJ2-2; D remains ambiguous. In germline, CDR1 is SGHTA, CDR2 FQGTGA. This CDR3 comprises 14 residues. V lost 1 base and J lost 4, with 7 bases in between. The CDR3 nucleotides read TGTGCCAGCAGCTTAAATTCAGGCACCGGGGAGCTGTTTTTT. Protein: CASSLNSGTGELFF. Full variable domain (rest looked up from reference TRBV7-3 and TRBJ2-2): GAGVSQTPSNKVTEKGKYVELRCDPISGHTALYWYRQSLGQGPEFLIYFQGTGAADDSGLPNDRFFAVRPEGSVSTLKIQRTERGDSAVYLCASSLNSGTGELFFGEGSRLTVL.

The rearrangement uses TRBV6-6 and TRBJ1-2; D gene ambiguous. From germline, CDR1 is MNHNY and CDR2 SVGAGI (reference sequence). The CDR3 is 11 amino acids. V lost 6 bases and J lost 7, with 9 bases in between. CDR3 amino acids: CASSPTSGYTF. CDR3 nucleotides: TGTGCCAGCAGCCCCACAAGTGGCTACACCTTC.

The chain carries TRBV4-2 and TRBJ2-7; 11 bases agree with TRBD2. The CDR3 contains 15 residues. Germline CDR1 LGHNA, CDR2 YNFKEQ. With V trimmed by 4 bases and J by 3 bases, 5 bases remained unmatched. CDR3 DNA sequence: TGTGCCAGCAGCCGCAACCTAGCGGGGGGCTACGAGCAGTACTTC. The encoded protein is CASSRNLAGGYEQYF.

This clone was seen only a few times. This chain connects TRBV28 to TRBJ2-2; 7 bases align to TRBD1. The germline V gene has CDR1 MDHEN and CDR2 SYDVKM. The CDR3 covers 15 residues. V gave up 6 bases and J gave up 5 bases; unmatched junction bases: 9. The CDR3 reads CASSTGEFGTGELFF. CDR3 DNA: TGTGCCAGCAGCACAGGGGAGTTTGGAACCGGGGAGCTGTTTTTT. The whole variable domain, filled in from reference TRBV28 and TRBJ2-2, reads DVKVTQSSRYLVKRTGEKVFLECVQDMDHENMFWYRQDPGLGLRLIYFSYDVKMKEKGDIPEGYSVSREKKERFSLILESASTNQTSMYLCASSTGEFGTGELFFGEGSRLTVL.

The CDR3 loop is CASSLAMGAQANYGYTF. CDR3 DNA sequence: TGTGCCAGCAGCTTAGCGATGGGGGCGCAGGCTAACTATGGCTACACCTTC. V is TRBV11-2 and J is TRBJ1-2; weak D call: TRBD1 (6 bases). The ends were cut back, 1 base at V and 0 bases at J, with 15 bases in the middle. Germline V CDR1 and CDR2: SGHAT, FQNNGV. The CDR3 is 17 amino acids.

This clone was seen more than once but under ten times. The rearrangement uses TRBV19 and TRBJ2-6, with a weak D call TRBD1 (6 bases). The CDR3 consists of 17 residues. Germline V gene sequence: CDR1 LNHDA, CDR2 SQIVND (reference sequence). V was shortened by 6 bases and J by 1 base, with 16 bases between the two germline ends. CDR3 amino acids: CASRPRGRGSGANVLTF. The CDR3 coding sequence is TGTGCCAGTAGACCCAGGGGTAGGGGATCTGGGGCCAACGTCCTGACTTTC.

This clone has a single count. The chain has TRBV4-1 and TRBJ1-5, with a tentative D call TRBD1 (5 bases). With 1 base removed from V and 0 bases from J, the gap between germline ends came to 10 bases. Germline V lookup: CDR1 MGHRA, CDR2 YSYEKL. This CDR3 has 16 amino acids. CDR3 bases: TGCGCCAGCAGCCAAGTGTTCGGACATAGCAATCAGCCCCAGCATTTT. Amino acid sequence: CASSQVFGHSNQPQHF.

This chain connects TRBV13 to TRBJ2-7; 12 bases are shared with TRBD2. This CDR3 is 17 amino acids long. The V and J ends lost 6 bases and 4 bases, in that order; junction bases with no gene match: 13. Germline CDR1 reads PRHDT; CDR2 reads FYEKMQ (reference sequence). This CDR3 reads CASSLSSGGAENYEQYF. The CDR3 region has the DNA TGTGCCAGCAGTCTCTCTAGCGGGGGGGCTGAAAATTACGAGCAGTACTTC.

This clone appeared a few times. This chain links TRBV14 with TRBJ1-1; D is undetermined. V gave up 4 bases and J gave up 6 bases, with 18 bases separating them. Germline V gene sequence: CDR1 SGHDN, CDR2 FVKESK. The CDR3 totals 15 residues. For the CDR3, the DNA is TGTGCCAGCAGCCCGAATAGGAGGGTGGGTCCTGAAGCTTTCTTT. Its protein product is CASSPNRRVGPEAFF.

J is TRBJ2-5 and V is TRBV19, with TRBD1 identical over 9 bases. The trim removed 4 bases at V and 4 bases at J, leaving 10 bases unmatched. CDR1 is LNHDA and CDR2 is SQIVND in the germline V gene (reference sequence). This CDR3 has 16 residues. The CDR3 loop reads CASSSRTGAGRETQYF. The CDR3 DNA reads TGTGCCAGTAGTAGCAGGACAGGGGCGGGTCGAGAGACCCAGTACTTC.

The rearrangement uses TRBV4-3 and TRBJ2-5; TRBD2 agrees at 12 bases. The germline V gene has CDR1 LGHNA and CDR2 YSLEER. Losses at the gene ends were 3 bases for V and 4 bases for J; bases not matched to a gene: 12. CDR3 length: 18 amino acids. Written as DNA, the CDR3 is TGCGCCAGCAGCCAGCACCTAGCGGGAGGGCCCTCCCCAGAGACCCAGTACTTC. The encoded protein is CASSQHLAGGPSPETQYF.

The V call is TRBV6-1, the J call TRBJ1-2, with D maybe TRBD1 (6 bases). V was pared by 6 bases and J by 4 bases, with 9 bases between. CDR1 MNHNS and CDR2 SASEGT come from the germline V gene. The CDR3 covers 12 residues. The DNA of the CDR3 is TGTGCCAGCAGCCCACAGGGCTATGGCTACACCTTC. It translates to CASSPQGYGYTF.

The V gene is TRBV5-4, the J gene TRBJ2-1; 8 bases are a match to TRBD1. The CDR3 runs 16 residues. Germline CDR1 SGHNT, CDR2 YYREEE (reference sequence). With 5 bases clipped from V and 7 bases from J, the junction kept 14 bases outside the gene matches. In nucleotides, the CDR3 is TGTGCCAGCAGGGCAGCAGGGGGCATAGTTGGAAATGAGCAGTTCTTC. It codes for CASRAAGGIVGNEQFF. Full variable domain (missing parts from reference TRBV5-4 and TRBJ2-1): ETGVTQSPTHLIKTRGQQVTLRCSSQSGHNTVSWYQQALGQGPQFIFQYYREEENGRGNFPPRFSGLQFPNYSSELNVNALELDDSALYLCASRAAGGIVGNEQFFGPGTRLTVL.

This clone has more than one count but fewer than ten. The V call is TRBV6-6, the J call TRBJ2-1, with 9 positions matching TRBD2. With 7 bases clipped from V and 9 bases from J, the junction kept 13 bases outside the gene matches. This CDR3 has 15 residues. CDR1 is MNHNY and CDR2 is SVGAGI in the germline V gene (reference sequence). The CDR3 DNA sequence: TGTGCCAGCACCCCCCAAAGCGGGAGGTCGGGTGAGCAGTTCTTC. Protein product: CASTPQSGRSGEQFF.

The V and J genes are TRBV18 and TRBJ1-5; a possible D gene is TRBD1 (5 bases). This CDR3 is 16 amino acids long. CDR1 and CDR2 from the germline V gene are KGHSH and LQKENI. The V end was cut by 3 bases, the J end by 6 bases, with 18 bases between. This CDR3 reads CASSPSKMGGGQPQHF. The CDR3 coding sequence is TGTGCCAGCTCACCGAGCAAAATGGGGGGAGGTCAGCCCCAGCATTTT.

The chain uses TRBV18 and TRBJ1-4, with TRBD1 matching 8 bases. V trimming: 3 bases; J trimming: 8 bases; junction bases outside the gene matches: 5. The germline V gene encodes CDR1 KGHSH and CDR2 LQKENI. The CDR3 contains 14 residues. The CDR3 DNA is TGTGCCAGCTCACCCGGACAGGGTGGGGAAAAACTGTTTTTT. Translating gives CASSPGQGGEKLFF.

V and J are TRBV30 and TRBJ1-3, with 10 positions matching TRBD1. Germline CDR1 GTSNPN, CDR2 SVGIG (reference sequence). The CDR3 runs 14 residues. V trimming: 1 base; J trimming: 8 bases; junction bases outside the gene matches: 5. The CDR3 region is CAWSAGQGFDTIYF. The CDR3 bases are TGTGCCTGGAGTGCGGGACAGGGGTTTGACACCATATATTTT.

The V gene is TRBV2, the J gene TRBJ2-2, with a possible D match to TRBD1 (6 bases). This CDR3 has 13 amino acids. The V and J ends lost 4 bases and 8 bases respectively, with 11 bases between them. Germline lookup yields CDR1 SNHLY and CDR2 FYNNEI. The CDR3 nucleotides are TGTGCCAGCAGTGGGGTACAGGGAGGGGAGCTGTTTTTT. It yields the protein CASSGVQGGELFF.

The chain has TRBV7-3 and TRBJ2-5; TRBD2 agrees at 14 bases. The DNA end favors TRBJ2-7, so the J call may be wrong. The CDR3 sequence is 15 residues long. CDR1 is SGHTA and CDR2 is FQGTGA in the germline V gene. The CDR3 nucleotides read TGTGCCAGCAGCGTGGGACTAGCGGGAGCCTACGAGCAGTACTTC. Protein: CASSVGLAGAYEQYF.

For the CDR3, the DNA is TGTGCCAGCAGTCCCTCCAGGGGGGTTTTCGGCCGCGAGCAGTACTTC. Translated: CASSPSRGVFGREQYF. This chain links TRBV27 with TRBJ2-7; the D gene is possibly TRBD1 (7 bases). The CDR3 extends over 16 amino acids. Germline V CDR1 and CDR2: MNHEY, SMNVEV (reference sequence). V lost 5 bases and J lost 6, with 23 bases in between.

V usage is TRBV18 and J usage is TRBJ1-3; TRBD1 agrees at 7 bases. The germline V gene has CDR1 KGHSH and CDR2 LQKENI. CDR3 length: 16 amino acids. V trimming: 3 bases; J trimming: 9 bases; junction bases outside the gene matches: 14. CDR3 sequence: CASSPQSDRVAATIYF. CDR3 coding DNA: TGTGCCAGCTCACCGCAGTCTGACAGGGTGGCGGCCACCATATATTTT.